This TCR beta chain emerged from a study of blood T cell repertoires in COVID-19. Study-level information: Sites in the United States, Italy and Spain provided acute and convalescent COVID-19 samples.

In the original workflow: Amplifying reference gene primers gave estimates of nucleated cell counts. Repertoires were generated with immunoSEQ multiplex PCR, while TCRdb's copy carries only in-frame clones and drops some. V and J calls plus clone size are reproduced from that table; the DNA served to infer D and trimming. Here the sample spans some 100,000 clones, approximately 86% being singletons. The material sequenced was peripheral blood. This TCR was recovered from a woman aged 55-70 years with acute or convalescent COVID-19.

CDR3 DNA sequence: TGTGCCAGCAGTTGGGACAGGGCGAACACCGGGGAGCTGTTTTTT. Encoded protein: CASSWDRANTGELFF. V usage is TRBV27 and J usage is TRBJ2-2; 9 bases map to TRBD1. The V segment lost 4 bases and the J segment 0 bases; nucleotides outside the gene matches: 0. The germline CDR1 and CDR2 sequences are MNHEY and SMNVEV (reference sequence). This CDR3 region has 15 residues.